Listed below are T cell receptor beta chains from one sample, sequenced in a study of blood T cell repertoires in COVID-19. TCRdb's table, derived via immunoSEQ multiplex PCR, lists solely in-frame clones and lacks some. The sample records roughly 160,000 clones, around four fifths being singletons. Sequencing used peripheral blood. Receptors originate from an elderly woman with COVID-19, enrolled during active disease. Each CDR3 is given with its conserved first and last residue. D genes are given only for firm matches. The size entry is marked missing in some rows and otherwise reads once, few, many or a size class.

size,D,V,J,DNA,CDR3
NA,TRBD1,TRBV6-1,TRBJ1-2,TGTGCCAGCAGTGAAGCTGGCAGGGGGCTCGGCTATGGCTACACCTTC,CASSEAGRGLGYGYTF
NA,NA,TRBV27,TRBJ2-1,TGTGCCAGCAGTCTCCGTTGGGGCGAGGATGAGCAGTTCTTC,CASSLRWGEDEQFF
NA,TRBD2,TRBV29-1,TRBJ2-2,TGCAGCGTGGGACGGGGGGACGGCGGGGAGCTGTTTTTT,CSVGRGDGGELFF
NA,TRBD1,TRBV2,TRBJ1-1,TGTGCCAGCAGGCCGGGACAGGTTTCCACTGAAGCTTTCTTT,CASRPGQVSTEAFF
NA,NA,TRBV28,TRBJ1-2,TGTGCCAGCAGTCTCCAGGGAAGCGGCTACACCTTC,CASSLQGSGYTF
NA,NA,TRBV5-1,TRBJ1-2,TGCGCCAGCAGCTTAGGACAACTCGGCGGCTATGGCTACACCTTC,CASSLGQLGGYGYTF
NA,TRBD2,TRBV2,TRBJ2-1,TGTGCCAGCAGCCCGGGACTAGCGGGACTCAATGAGCAGTTCTTC,CASSPGLAGLNEQFF
NA,NA,TRBV28,TRBJ2-5,TGTGCCAGCAGGCGAGCCACTCGTGGGACCCAGTACTTC,CASRRATRGTQYF
NA,NA,TRBV6-4,TRBJ1-5,TGTGCCAGCAGTGGGCAGGAGGGACAGCCCCAGCATTTT,CASSGQEGQPQHF
NA,NA,TRBV18,TRBJ2-2,TGTGCCAGCTCACCGGACTTGAACACCGGGGAGCTGTTTTTT,CASSPDLNTGELFF
few,TRBD1,TRBV6-5,TRBJ1-3,TGTGCCAGCAGCCCACAGGGGGCGCTTGTATCCACCATATATTTT,CASSPQGALVSTIYF
once,TRBD1,TRBV25-1,TRBJ1-2,TGTGCCAGCAGTGGGACAGGGTTCGATGGCTACACCTTC,CASSGTGFDGYTF
NA,TRBD1,TRBV5-1,TRBJ2-7,TGCGCCAGCAGCAAAGACAGGGTGGGCGACGAGCAGTACTTC,CASSKDRVGDEQYF
NA,TRBD1,TRBV3-1/TRBV3-2,TRBJ1-2,TGTGCCAGCAGCCCGGGGACAGGGAACTATGGCTACACCTTC,CASSPGTGNYGYTF